This TCR beta chain was sequenced for a study of Graves' ophthalmopathy and Graves' hyperthyroidism. The germline V and J ends were trimmed by 3 bases and 2 bases, with 12 bases remaining between them. Germline V lookup: CDR1 SGHRS, CDR2 YFSETQ. The CDR3 totals 14 residues. Using RNA transcripts, the TCR beta CDR3 regions were amplified. Scientists carried out first-round RT-PCR using HTBI primers and then a second-round multiplex PCR. One entry per CDR3 protein results from TCRdb running MiXCR on the multiplex PCR reads. The sample has approximately 380,000 distinct CDR3 sequences, around 21% seen once. This clonotype was seen ten or more times.

The sequenced sample consisted of peripheral blood. The receptor's source is a woman aged 18-35 years with stable Graves' hyperthyroidism. The chain employs TRBV5-1 and TRBJ2-7; a weak D match, TRBD2 (6 bases). The CDR3 loop is CASSSTGLPYEQYF. The CDR3 DNA reads as TGCGCCAGCAGCTCGACCGGACTACCCTACGAGCAGTACTTC.